The 30 T cell receptor beta chains presented below share a single source sample, sequenced in a study of cytomegalovirus exposure and HLA in healthy donors listed by TCRdb under 2017. The protocol used for the library was the immunoSEQ multiplex PCR assay. A mixture of 60 forward primers for TCR Vbeta segments and 13 reverse primers for TCR Jbeta segments was used in the multiplex PCR. This is the immuneACCESS table as TCRdb keeps it, with only in-frame sequences that have V and J called. A part of the clones is gone; compared with another copy, unresolved V genes explain less than half, and the rest is unexplained. The sample profile shows 150,000 to 200,000 clones; roughly two thirds of them were found once. The ten top clones hold around 4.5% of the sample. The sample taken for sequencing was PBMCs. These receptors originate from a woman aged 18-29 years in good health and CMV-seropositive.

Comment on this clone: This same CDR3 is encoded by further DNA sequences in the sample. The chain has TRBV4-2 and TRBJ1-4; D uncertain. Trimming removed 8 bases at V and 2 bases at J, with 15 bases between. Per germline, CDR1 LGHNA and CDR2 YNFKEQ. The CDR3 runs to 15 residues. CDR3 sequence reads: CASERNPGTNEKLFF. The CDR3 region has the DNA TGTGCCAGCGAGAGGAATCCCGGGACTAATGAAAAACTGTTTTTT.

The J gene is TRBJ1-2, the V gene TRBV2; possibly TRBD1 for D (5 bases). The CDR3 covers 12 residues. V was pared by 5 bases and J by 7 bases, with 11 bases between. Germline V lookup: CDR1 SNHLY, CDR2 FYNNEI. The CDR3 DNA sequence: TGTGCCAGCAGTTCTCAGGGTCGTGGCTACACCTTC. Amino acid sequence: CASSSQGRGYTF. The full variable domain, completed using reference TRBV2 and TRBJ1-2, is EPEVTQTPSHQVTQMGQEVILRCVPISNHLYFYWYRQILGQKVEFLVSFYNNEISEKSEIFDDQFSVERPDGSNFTLKIRSTKLEDSAMYFCASSSQGRGYTFGSGTRLTVV.

The rearrangement uses TRBV9 and TRBJ2-5; 9 nucleotides align to TRBD1. Trimming cost V 3 bases and J 4 bases; bases outside gene matches: 10. CDR3 length: 16 residues. Germline CDR1 and CDR2: SGDLS and YYNGEE. The CDR3 bases are TGTGCCAGCAGCGCCCCGGGACAGGGTTTTCGAGAGACCCAGTACTTC. This gives the protein CASSAPGQGFRETQYF.

The rearrangement joins TRBV7-9 to TRBJ1-2; a weak D match, TRBD1 (6 bases). The CDR3 runs to 13 residues. Trimming pared 2 bases from V and 8 bases from J, leaving 12 bases between. The germline V gene encodes CDR1 SEHNR and CDR2 FQNEAQ (reference sequence). In nucleotides, the CDR3 is TGTGCCAGCAGCTTACAGGGGATCCGGGGCTACACCTTC. Protein product: CASSLQGIRGYTF.

The V call is TRBV6-5, the J call TRBJ1-1; 7 nucleotides match TRBD1. This CDR3 spans 14 amino acids. Trimming removed 5 bases from V and 1 base from J; junction bases left unmatched: 4. Germline V lookup: CDR1 MNHEY, CDR2 SVGAGI. The DNA for the CDR3 is TGTGCCAGCAGTCTACGACAGGGGAACACTGAAGCTTTCTTT. Protein product: CASSLRQGNTEAFF.

The chain carries TRBV2 and TRBJ1-1, with D perhaps matching TRBD1 (6 bases). Germline V gene lookup returns CDR1 SNHLY and CDR2 FYNNEI. This CDR3 has 14 amino acids. V lost 5 bases to trimming and J lost 4 bases, with 14 bases between them. The CDR3 loop is CASSFQGMVTEAFF. As DNA, the CDR3 is TGTGCCAGCAGTTTTCAGGGGATGGTCACTGAAGCTTTCTTT.

This chain joins TRBV11-3 and TRBJ1-1; D might be TRBD1 (6 bases). Germline values: CDR1 SGHNT, CDR2 YENEEA. V gave up 5 bases and J gave up 7 bases, with 14 bases separating them. CDR3 length: 13 residues. The CDR3 region is CASSSQGMGEAFF. Written as DNA, the CDR3 is TGTGCCAGCAGCAGCCAGGGGATGGGTGAAGCTTTCTTT.

The CDR3 here is CASSEQGQGNTEAFF. CDR3 in DNA: TGTGCCAGCAGTGAACAGGGGCAAGGGAACACTGAAGCTTTCTTT. This sequence joins TRBV2 and TRBJ1-1, with D possibly matching TRBD1 (6 bases). Trimming shortened V by 2 bases and J by 1 base, and 11 bases separated the two germline ends. The CDR3 has 15 residues. In germline, CDR1 is SNHLY, CDR2 FYNNEI.

The chain combines TRBV27 with TRBJ1-5, with D possibly being TRBD1 (5 bases). V was shortened by 1 base and J by 0 bases, with 10 bases between the two germline ends. The CDR3 runs 16 residues. CDR1 and CDR2 (germline): MNHEY, SMNVEV (reference sequence). CDR3 amino acids: CASSLFPGGSNQPQHF. The CDR3 DNA sequence: TGTGCCAGCAGTTTATTTCCCGGGGGTAGCAATCAGCCCCAGCATTTT.

The chain carries TRBV28 and TRBJ2-6; D remains unclear. V lost 3 bases to trimming and J lost 0 bases, with 21 bases between them. The CDR3 has 20 residues. CDR1 and CDR2 from the germline V gene are MDHEN and SYDVKM. Here the CDR3 DNA reads TGTGCCAGCAGTTTTGGCCCCCTCGCCCTTTCCTCCTCTGGGGCCAACGTCCTGACTTTC. Translation: CASSFGPLALSSSGANVLTF.

This rearrangement joins TRBV28 to TRBJ2-7, with 8 bases lining up with TRBD1. The V gene end was trimmed by 4 bases and the J gene end by 2 bases; junction bases not matched to a gene: 4. CDR3 size: 14 residues. CDR1 and CDR2 from the germline V gene are MDHEN and SYDVKM. In DNA form, the CDR3 reads TGTGCCAGCAGTTGGGCAGGGGGCGCCTACGAGCAGTACTTC. It yields the protein CASSWAGGAYEQYF.

V gene TRBV6-5 combines with J gene TRBJ2-1; 11 nucleotides agree with TRBD2. V dropped 2 bases and J dropped 6; count of bases not matched to a gene: 6. From germline, CDR1 is MNHEY and CDR2 SVGAGI. The CDR3 covers 16 residues. This CDR3 reads CASSYTIAGGINEQFF. The CDR3 bases are TGTGCCAGCAGTTACACGATAGCGGGAGGGATCAATGAGCAGTTCTTC.

The chain has TRBV19 and TRBJ2-1; TRBD1 matches 10 bases. V trimming: 10 bases; J trimming: 9 bases; junction bases outside the gene matches: 12. CDR3 length: 14 amino acids. Germline V gene data show CDR1 as LNHDA and CDR2 as SQIVND (reference sequence). This CDR3 reads CATTPGQGFGEQFF. The CDR3 DNA reads TGTGCCACCACCCCGGGACAGGGGTTTGGTGAGCAGTTCTTC. The whole variable domain, remainder taken from reference TRBV19 and TRBJ2-1, is DGGITQSPKYLFRKEGQNVTLSCEQNLNHDAMYWYRQDPGQGLRLIYYSQIVNDFQKGDIAEGYSVSREKKESFPLTVTSAQKNPTAFYLCATTPGQGFGEQFFGPGTRLTVL.

The CDR3 loop reads CASSPGLDSQETQYF. The CDR3 DNA is TGTGCCAGCAGTCCGGGACTAGACTCCCAAGAGACCCAGTACTTC. The chain is built from TRBV4-2 and TRBJ2-5, with 8 nucleotides matching TRBD2. Germline V lookup: CDR1 LGHNA, CDR2 YNFKEQ. V shed 6 bases and J 1 base; nucleotides not matched to a gene: 7. The CDR3 extends over 15 amino acids.

The gene calls are TRBV30 and TRBJ2-7; TRBD2 matches at 9 bases. The CDR3 has 18 amino acids. Germline lookup yields CDR1 GTSNPN and CDR2 SVGIG (reference sequence). The V and J ends lost 2 bases and 6 bases, in that order; junction bases with no gene match: 20. CDR3 region: CAWSFLTLGLSGRGEQYF. CDR3 coding DNA: TGTGCCTGGAGTTTTTTGACCCTAGGACTTAGCGGGAGAGGCGAGCAGTACTTC.

The chain recombines TRBV11-1 with TRBJ1-2; D remains ambiguous. Between the trimmed V and J ends, which lost 1 base and 2 bases, there was a span of 8 bases. CDR3 length: 14 residues. Germline CDR1 reads SGHAT; CDR2 reads FQDESV (reference sequence). CDR3 sequence reads: CASSLGRENYGYTF. CDR3 nucleotide sequence: TGTGCCAGCAGCTTAGGACGGGAGAACTATGGCTACACCTTC.

The chain links TRBV6-1 to TRBJ2-6; no clear D gene. The CDR3 runs 15 residues. V gave up 6 bases and J gave up 1 base, with 10 bases separating them. The germline gives CDR1 MNHNS, CDR2 SASEGT. CDR3 amino acids: CASSPVASGANVLTF. The CDR3 nucleotides read TGTGCCAGCAGCCCCGTGGCATCTGGGGCCAACGTCCTGACTTTC.

This clone was detected only once. This chain uses TRBV5-1 with TRBJ2-2, with D perhaps TRBD2 (6 bases). Germline V lookup: CDR1 SGHRS, CDR2 YFSETQ. V dropped 0 bases and J dropped 0 bases, with 9 bases sitting between them. The CDR3 has 16 amino acids. CDR3 in DNA: TGCGCCAGCAGCTTGGGTTCGGGAGCGAACACCGGGGAGCTGTTTTTT. Translating it yields CASSLGSGANTGELFF.

In its sample, this clone was seen a few times. This chain uses TRBV6-1 with TRBJ2-7, with D possibly matching TRBD2 (5 bases). Germline assignment: CDR1 MNHNS and CDR2 SASEGT. This CDR3 region has 14 residues. V was cut by 7 bases and J by 5 bases, with 18 bases left in between. The CDR3 nucleotides read TGTGCCAGCAATCATGGGGAGTCCGGACACGAGCAGTACTTC. Residues: CASNHGESGHEQYF.

This chain links TRBV6-5 with TRBJ2-1; D unclear. Germline-derived CDR1 and CDR2 are MNHEY and SVGAGI. This CDR3 is 13 amino acids long. The V end was cut by 2 bases, the J end by 7 bases, with 9 bases between. CDR3 nucleotide sequence: TGTGCCAGCAGTTACGGAGCCACAAATGAGCAGTTCTTC. Protein sequence: CASSYGATNEQFF.

This chain uses TRBV9 with TRBJ2-5, with 10 nucleotides matching TRBD2. The DNA end favors TRBJ2-7, so the J call may be wrong. This CDR3 is 16 amino acids long. Germline V lookup: CDR1 SGDLS, CDR2 YYNGEE. This CDR3 is CASSPRAGGGTYEQYF. In DNA form, the CDR3 reads TGTGCCAGCAGCCCCCGAGCGGGAGGGGGGACCTACGAGCAGTACTTC.

This clone was recorded a few times. The gene calls are TRBV9 and TRBJ2-1; tentatively, D is TRBD2 (5 bases). The CDR3 runs to 15 residues. The V gene lost 3 bases and the J gene lost 6 bases, with 16 bases spanning the gap. Germline V gives CDR1 SGDLS, CDR2 YYNGEE. The CDR3 DNA reads as TGTGCCAGCAGCGCGACGATGGACTCGTTCAATGAGCAGTTCTTC. Its protein product is CASSATMDSFNEQFF.

This chain uses TRBV19 with TRBJ1-2; D may be TRBD1 (6 bases). The CDR3 is made up of 12 amino acids. The germline CDR1 and CDR2 sequences are LNHDA and SQIVND (reference sequence). Trimming removed 3 bases at V and 5 bases at J, with 7 bases between. The CDR3 reads CASSIQGYGYTF. The CDR3 bases are TGTGCCAGTAGTATCCAGGGGTATGGCTACACCTTC. The full variable domain, rest sourced from reference TRBV19 and TRBJ1-2, is DGGITQSPKYLFRKEGQNVTLSCEQNLNHDAMYWYRQDPGQGLRLIYYSQIVNDFQKGDIAEGYSVSREKKESFPLTVTSAQKNPTAFYLCASSIQGYGYTFGSGTRLTVV.

V usage is TRBV11-2 and J usage is TRBJ2-7; 7 nucleotides match TRBD1. V shed 5 bases, J shed 1 base, and the junction held 8 bases outside the gene matches. CDR3 length equals 15 residues. Germline V gives CDR1 SGHAT, CDR2 FQNNGV. CDR3 loop: CASSHKNRGSYEQYF. CDR3 in DNA: TGTGCCAGCAGCCATAAGAACAGGGGTTCCTACGAGCAGTACTTC. The full variable domain, rest sourced from reference TRBV11-2 and TRBJ2-7, is EAGVAQSPRYKIIEKRQSVAFWCNPISGHATLYWYQQILGQGPKLLIQFQNNGVVDDSQLPKDRFSAERLKGVDSTLKIQPAKLEDSAVYLCASSHKNRGSYEQYFGPGTRLTVT.

J is TRBJ1-5 and V is TRBV28; 10 bases match TRBD1. The CDR3 totals 15 residues. The V and J ends lost 6 bases and 6 bases, in that order; junction bases with no gene match: 8. CDR1 is MDHEN, CDR2 SYDVKM, per germline. The CDR3: CASRTGTGVIQPQHF. Written as DNA, the CDR3 is TGTGCCAGCAGGACCGGGACAGGGGTGATTCAGCCCCAGCATTTT.

V is TRBV5-1 and J is TRBJ2-1; D unclear. The germline V and J ends were trimmed by 0 bases and 5 bases, with 15 bases remaining between them. The CDR3 has 16 residues. Germline CDR1 is SGHRS and CDR2 is YFSETQ. This CDR3 reads CASSLGQIGYDNEQFF. The CDR3, as DNA: TGCGCCAGCAGCTTGGGACAAATCGGCTATGACAATGAGCAGTTCTTC. The variable domain in full, with the rest retrieved from reference TRBV5-1 and TRBJ2-1, is KAGVTQTPRYLIKTRGQQVTLSCSPISGHRSVSWYQQTPGQGLQFLFEYFSETQRNKGNFPGRFSGRQFSNSRSEMNVSTLELGDSALYLCASSLGQIGYDNEQFFGPGTRLTVL.

The chain employs TRBV2 and TRBJ2-5; 7 bases agree with TRBD1. Germline V gene data show CDR1 as SNHLY and CDR2 as FYNNEI. V shed 6 bases and J 7 bases; nucleotides not matched to a gene: 14. The CDR3 loop spans 15 amino acids. CDR3 residues: CASRRRQGVIGTQYF. For the CDR3, the DNA is TGTGCCAGCAGAAGGAGACAGGGTGTCATCGGGACCCAGTACTTC.

This clone was seen only a few times. CDR3 amino acids: CASTHRTSGLEGETQYF. CDR3 sequence (DNA): TGTGCCAGCACCCACCGGACTAGCGGTTTGGAGGGAGAGACCCAGTACTTC. The V call is TRBV2, the J call TRBJ2-5; 10 bases are a match to TRBD2. V shed 7 bases, J shed 4 bases, and the junction held 15 bases outside the gene matches. The V gene's germline CDR1 is SNHLY and CDR2 FYNNEI. The CDR3 length is 17 residues.

The rearrangement joins TRBV2 to TRBJ1-4; a possible D gene is TRBD1 (6 bases). The CDR3 is 15 residues long. Trimming took off 2 bases at V and 6 bases at J, with 13 bases between the two ends. The germline CDR1 and CDR2 sequences are SNHLY and FYNNEI. The CDR3 nucleotides read TGTGCCAGCAGTGAACAGGGGCGGTCTTATGAAAAACTGTTTTTT. Its protein is CASSEQGRSYEKLFF. The full variable domain, in which reference TRBV2 and TRBJ1-4 provide the parts outside the CDR3, is EPEVTQTPSHQVTQMGQEVILRCVPISNHLYFYWYRQILGQKVEFLVSFYNNEISEKSEIFDDQFSVERPDGSNFTLKIRSTKLEDSAMYFCASSEQGRSYEKLFFGSGTQLSVL.

V usage is TRBV28 and J usage is TRBJ1-1; D unclear. CDR3 length: 13 amino acids. The V gene's germline CDR1 is MDHEN and CDR2 SYDVKM. The germline V and J ends were trimmed by 6 bases and 6 bases, with 14 bases remaining between them. The CDR3 nucleotides read TGTGCCAGCAGCGACGGGTATCCGGCTGAAGCTTTCTTT. It is translated as CASSDGYPAEAFF.